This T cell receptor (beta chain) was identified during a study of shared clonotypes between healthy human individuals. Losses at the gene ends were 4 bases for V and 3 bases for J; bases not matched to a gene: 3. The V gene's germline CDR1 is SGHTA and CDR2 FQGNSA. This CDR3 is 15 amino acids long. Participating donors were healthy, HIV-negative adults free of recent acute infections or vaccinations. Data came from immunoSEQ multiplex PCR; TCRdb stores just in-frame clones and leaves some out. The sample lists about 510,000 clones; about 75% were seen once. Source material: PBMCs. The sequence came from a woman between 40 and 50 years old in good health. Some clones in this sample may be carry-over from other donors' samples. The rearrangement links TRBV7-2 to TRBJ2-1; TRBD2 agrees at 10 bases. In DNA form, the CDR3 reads TGTGCCAGCAGCTCACGGACTAGCGGCTACAATGAGCAGTTCTTC. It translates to CASSSRTSGYNEQFF.